This T cell receptor (beta chain) was profiled in a study of long-term antiretroviral therapy in people with HIV. General study findings and limits: Whereas controls had wider CDR3 length ranges, HIV repertoires had narrower ones.

The assay used was immunoSEQ (version v3.0), run at survey level. Only in-frame clones appear in the TCRdb table, and some are missing; sequencing was by immunoSEQ multiplex PCR. The profile covers 5,000 to 7,500 clones, with under 85% appearing a single time and 15% to 19% taken by the ten largest. Without exception, participants with HIV were treated in the United States. Note on this clone: Its antigen is not known.

V was shortened by 0 bases and J by 0 bases, with 11 bases between the two germline ends. CDR1 is MGHRA, CDR2 YSYEKL, per germline. CDR3 length equals 16 residues. The chain joins TRBV4-1 to TRBJ1-1, with D maybe TRBD1 (5 bases). The sample was unsorted PBMCs, taken 0.5 years before starting antiretroviral therapy. The receptor's source is a man between 40 and 49 years old with HIV. CDR3 coding DNA: TGCGCCAGCAGCCAAGATGGCGGGGGGTTGAACACTGAAGCTTTCTTT. The encoded protein is CASSQDGGGLNTEAFF.